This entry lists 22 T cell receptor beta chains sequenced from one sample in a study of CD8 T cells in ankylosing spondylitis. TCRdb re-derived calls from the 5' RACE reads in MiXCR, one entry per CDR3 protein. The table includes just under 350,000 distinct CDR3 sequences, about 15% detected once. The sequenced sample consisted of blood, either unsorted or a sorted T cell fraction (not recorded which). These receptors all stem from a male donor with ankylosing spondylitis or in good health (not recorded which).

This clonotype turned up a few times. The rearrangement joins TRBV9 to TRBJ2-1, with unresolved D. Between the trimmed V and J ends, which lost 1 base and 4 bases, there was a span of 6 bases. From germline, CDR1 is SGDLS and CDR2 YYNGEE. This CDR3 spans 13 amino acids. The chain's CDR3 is CASSVIAYNEQFF. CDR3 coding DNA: TGTGCCAGCAGCGTAATTGCATACAATGAGCAGTTCTTC.

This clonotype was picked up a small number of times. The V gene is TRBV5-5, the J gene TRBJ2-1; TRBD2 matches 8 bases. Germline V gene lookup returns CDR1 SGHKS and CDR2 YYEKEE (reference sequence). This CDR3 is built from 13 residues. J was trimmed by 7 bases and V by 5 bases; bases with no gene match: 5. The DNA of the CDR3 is TGTGCCAGCAGTTGGGGGACTAGGAATGAGCAGTTCTTC. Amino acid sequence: CASSWGTRNEQFF.

In nucleotides, the CDR3 is TGTGCCAGCAGCTTCAGACTCGGGGAGCTGTTTTTT. It is translated as CASSFRLGELFF. The chain links TRBV11-2 to TRBJ2-2; unclear D gene. Trimming cost V 3 bases and J 7 bases, with 6 bases left between them. The CDR3 runs 12 residues. Germline V CDR1 and CDR2: SGHAT, FQNNGV.

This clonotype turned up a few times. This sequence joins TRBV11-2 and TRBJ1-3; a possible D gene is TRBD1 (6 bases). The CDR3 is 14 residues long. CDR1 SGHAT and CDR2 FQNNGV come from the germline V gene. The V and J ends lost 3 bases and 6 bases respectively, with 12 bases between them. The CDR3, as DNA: TGTGCCAGCAGCTTCTCCAGGGGAGAAAACACCATATATTTT. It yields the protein CASSFSRGENTIYF.

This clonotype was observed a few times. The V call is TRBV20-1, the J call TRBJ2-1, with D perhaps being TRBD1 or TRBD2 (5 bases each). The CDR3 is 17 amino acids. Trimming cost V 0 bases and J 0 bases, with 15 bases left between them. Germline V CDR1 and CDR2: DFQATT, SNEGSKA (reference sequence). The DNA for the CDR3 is TGCAGTGCTAGAGATCCCTTCCGGGGCAGCTCCTACAATGAGCAGTTCTTC. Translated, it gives CSARDPFRGSSYNEQFF.

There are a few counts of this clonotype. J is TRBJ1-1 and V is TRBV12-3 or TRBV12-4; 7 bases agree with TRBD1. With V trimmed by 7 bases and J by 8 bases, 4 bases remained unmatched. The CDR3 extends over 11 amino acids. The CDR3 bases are TGTGCCAGCACTTTGGACAGGGAAGCTTTCTTT. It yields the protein CASTLDREAFF.

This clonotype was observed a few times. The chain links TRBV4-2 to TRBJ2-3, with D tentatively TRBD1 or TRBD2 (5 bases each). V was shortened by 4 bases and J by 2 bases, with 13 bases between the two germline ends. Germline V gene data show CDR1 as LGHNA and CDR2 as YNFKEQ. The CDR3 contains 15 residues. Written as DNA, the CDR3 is TGTGCCAGCAGCCCAGGGAGCGAGGCCACAGATACGCAGTATTTT. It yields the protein CASSPGSEATDTQYF.

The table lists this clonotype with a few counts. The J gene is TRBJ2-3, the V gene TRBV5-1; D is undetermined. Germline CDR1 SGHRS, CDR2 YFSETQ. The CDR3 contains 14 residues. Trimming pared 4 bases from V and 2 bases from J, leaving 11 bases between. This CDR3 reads CASSPRISTDTQYF. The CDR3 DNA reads TGCGCCAGCAGCCCGCGGATTTCCACAGATACGCAGTATTTT.

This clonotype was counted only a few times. CDR3 sequence (DNA): TGTGCCAGCAGTTTAAGAGGGGGGGCGGGGCGTGAGCAGTTCTTC. Residues: CASSLRGGAGREQFF. The chain joins TRBV12-3 or TRBV12-4 to TRBJ2-1; tentative D call: TRBD2 (7 bases). The CDR3 has 15 amino acids. Between the trimmed V and J ends, which lost 2 bases and 9 bases, there was a span of 17 bases.

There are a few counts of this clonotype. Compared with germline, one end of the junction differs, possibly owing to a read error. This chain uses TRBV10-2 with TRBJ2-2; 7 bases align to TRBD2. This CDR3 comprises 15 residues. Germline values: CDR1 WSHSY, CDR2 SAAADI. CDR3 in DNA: TGCGACAGCAGTGACAAGCGGGAGAACACCGGGGAGCTGTTTTTT. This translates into CDSSDKRENTGELFF.

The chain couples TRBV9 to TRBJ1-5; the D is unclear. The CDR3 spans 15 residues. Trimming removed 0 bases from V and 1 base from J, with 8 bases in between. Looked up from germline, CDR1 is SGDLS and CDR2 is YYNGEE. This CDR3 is CASSVDEGSNQPQHF. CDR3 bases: TGTGCCAGCAGCGTAGATGAAGGGAGCAATCAGCCCCAGCATTTT.

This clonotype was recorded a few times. DNA of the CDR3: TGCAGTGCTAGGGAGAGGGCCCCGCAGTATTTT. This gives the protein CSARERAPQYF. The chain joins TRBV20-1 to TRBJ2-3, with D possibly matching TRBD2 (5 bases). This CDR3 spans 11 amino acids. CDR1 is DFQATT and CDR2 is SNEGSKA in the germline V gene (reference sequence). The ends were cut back, 3 bases at V and 10 bases at J, with 11 bases in the middle.

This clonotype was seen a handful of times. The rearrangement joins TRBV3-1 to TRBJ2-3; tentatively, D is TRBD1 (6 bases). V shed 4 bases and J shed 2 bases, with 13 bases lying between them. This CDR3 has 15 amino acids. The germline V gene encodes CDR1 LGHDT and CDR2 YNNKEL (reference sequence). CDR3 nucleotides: TGTGCCAGCAGCCCGTCAACAGGGAACACAGATACGCAGTATTTT. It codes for CASSPSTGNTDTQYF.

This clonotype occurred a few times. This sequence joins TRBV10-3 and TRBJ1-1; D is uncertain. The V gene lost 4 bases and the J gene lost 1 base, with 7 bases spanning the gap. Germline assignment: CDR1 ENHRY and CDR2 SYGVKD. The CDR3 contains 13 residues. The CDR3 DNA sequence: TGTGCCATCAGTGTTACAAAGAACACTGAAGCTTTCTTT. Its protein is CAISVTKNTEAFF.

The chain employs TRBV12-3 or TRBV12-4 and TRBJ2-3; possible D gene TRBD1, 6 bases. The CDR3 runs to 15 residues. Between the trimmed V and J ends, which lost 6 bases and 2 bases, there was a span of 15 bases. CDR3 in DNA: TGTGCCAGCAGATACACGGACAGCTACACAGATACGCAGTATTTT. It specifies CASRYTDSYTDTQYF.

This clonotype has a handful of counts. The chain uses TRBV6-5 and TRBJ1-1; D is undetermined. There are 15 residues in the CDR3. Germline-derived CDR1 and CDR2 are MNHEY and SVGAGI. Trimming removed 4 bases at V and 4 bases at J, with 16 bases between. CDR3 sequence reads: CASSSGRSYLTEAFF. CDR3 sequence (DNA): TGTGCCAGCAGTTCTGGGAGGAGTTACCTCACTGAAGCTTTCTTT.

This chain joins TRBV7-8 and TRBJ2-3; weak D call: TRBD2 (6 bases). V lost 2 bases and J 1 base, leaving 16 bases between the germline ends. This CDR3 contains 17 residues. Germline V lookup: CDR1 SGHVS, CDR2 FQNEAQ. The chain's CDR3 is CASSLIPSGRRTDTQYF. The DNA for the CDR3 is TGTGCCAGCAGCTTAATCCCAAGCGGGCGGCGCACAGATACGCAGTATTTT.

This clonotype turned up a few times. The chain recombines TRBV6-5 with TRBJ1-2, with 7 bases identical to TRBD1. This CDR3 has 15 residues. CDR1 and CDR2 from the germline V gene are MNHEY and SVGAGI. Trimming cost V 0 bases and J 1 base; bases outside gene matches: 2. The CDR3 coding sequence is TGTGCCAGCAGTTACTCGACAGGGTATAACTATGGCTACACCTTC. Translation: CASSYSTGYNYGYTF.

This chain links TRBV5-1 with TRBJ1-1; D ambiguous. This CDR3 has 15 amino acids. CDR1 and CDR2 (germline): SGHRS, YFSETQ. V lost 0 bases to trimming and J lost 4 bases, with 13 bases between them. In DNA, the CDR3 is TGCGCCAGCAGCTTGGCAGGCGGGAGTGGCACTGAAGCTTTCTTT. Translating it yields CASSLAGGSGTEAFF.

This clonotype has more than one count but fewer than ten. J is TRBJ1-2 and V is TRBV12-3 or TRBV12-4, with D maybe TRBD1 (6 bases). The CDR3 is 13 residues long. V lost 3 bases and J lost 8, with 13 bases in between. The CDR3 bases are TGTGCCAGCAGTTTGGGAGGGGGAGGAGGCTACACCTTC. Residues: CASSLGGGGGYTF.

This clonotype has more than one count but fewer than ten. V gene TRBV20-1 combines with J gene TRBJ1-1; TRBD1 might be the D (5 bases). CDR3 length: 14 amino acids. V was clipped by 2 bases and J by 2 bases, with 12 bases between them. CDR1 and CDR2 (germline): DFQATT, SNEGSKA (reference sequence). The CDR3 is CSARSTVSNTEAFF. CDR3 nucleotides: TGCAGTGCTAGATCGACAGTCTCTAACACTGAAGCTTTCTTT.

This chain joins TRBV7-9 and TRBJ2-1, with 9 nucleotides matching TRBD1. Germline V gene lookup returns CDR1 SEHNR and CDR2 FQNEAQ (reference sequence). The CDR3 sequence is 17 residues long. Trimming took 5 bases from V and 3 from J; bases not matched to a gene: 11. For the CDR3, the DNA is TGTGCCAGCAGCCGAAAGCGAGGGACAGGGCACTACAATGAGCAGTTCTTC. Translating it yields CASSRKRGTGHYNEQFF.